The rows below give T cell receptor beta chains drawn from one sample of a study of breast tumors, draining lymph nodes, adjacent tissues. TCRdb used MiXCR to reprocess the multiplex PCR reads, holding one entry per CDR3 protein. The sample shows about 130,000 distinct CDR3 sequences, 20% to 25% of them seen only once. Sequenced input: axillary lymph node tissue. The origin of the receptors is a female donor with breast cancer. Some clones in this sample may be carry-over from other donors' samples. The CDR3 runs from the conserved cysteine through the conserved F or W. The D gene is left open where the match is weak. Some rows mark clone size as missing; the rest say once, few, many or name a class of expanded clone.

v_gene: TRBV30
j_gene: TRBJ1-1
d_gene: NA
abundance: NA
CDR3aa: CAWSDGYNTEAFF
CDR3nt: TGTGCCTGGAGTGACGGGTATAACACTGAAGCTTTCTTT

v_gene: TRBV4-1
j_gene: TRBJ2-2
d_gene: TRBD2
abundance: NA
CDR3aa: CASSQGLAGGPGTGELFF
CDR3nt: TGCGCCAGCAGCCAAGGCCTAGCGGGAGGGCCGGGCACCGGGGAGCTGTTTTTT

v_gene: TRBV20-1
j_gene: TRBJ2-1
d_gene: TRBD2
abundance: many
CDR3aa: CSARELAERNEQFF
CDR3nt: TGCAGTGCTAGAGAGCTAGCGGAGAGGAATGAGCAGTTCTTC

v_gene: TRBV28
j_gene: TRBJ1-2
d_gene: NA
abundance: NA
CDR3aa: CASSPHTNYGYTF
CDR3nt: TGTGCCAGCAGTCCCCATACAAACTATGGCTACACCTTC

v_gene: TRBV4-3
j_gene: TRBJ2-7
d_gene: TRBD1
abundance: many
CDR3aa: CASSPGQGANEQYF
CDR3nt: TGCGCCAGCAGCCCGGGACAGGGGGCGAACGAGCAGTACTTC

v_gene: TRBV4-1
j_gene: TRBJ2-3
d_gene: NA
abundance: many
CDR3aa: CASSQDPRSADTQYF
CDR3nt: TGCGCCAGCAGCCAAGATCCCAGGTCGGCAGATACGCAGTATTTT

v_gene: TRBV28
j_gene: TRBJ2-1
d_gene: NA
abundance: NA
CDR3aa: CASSSPFDEQFF
CDR3nt: TGTGCCAGCAGTTCCCCTTTCGATGAGCAGTTCTTC

v_gene: TRBV28
j_gene: TRBJ2-5
d_gene: NA
abundance: few
CDR3aa: CASTVNGGGKTQYF
CDR3nt: TGTGCCAGCACCGTCAACGGGGGTGGGAAGACCCAGTACTTC

v_gene: TRBV7-8
j_gene: TRBJ1-4
d_gene: NA
abundance: many
CDR3aa: CASSLAWGGPANEKLFF
CDR3nt: TGTGCCAGCAGCTTAGCGTGGGGGGGGCCAGCTAATGAAAAACTGTTTTTT

v_gene: TRBV6-1
j_gene: TRBJ2-7
d_gene: NA
abundance: many
CDR3aa: CASSELTGPGGKGNEQYF
CDR3nt: TGTGCCAGCAGTGAACTGACAGGTCCGGGCGGTAAGGGGAACGAGCAGTACTTC

v_gene: TRBV11-1
j_gene: TRBJ2-1
d_gene: TRBD2
abundance: many
CDR3aa: CASSLLALAGGNEQFF
CDR3nt: TGTGCCAGCAGCTTATTAGCACTAGCGGGAGGGAATGAGCAGTTCTTC

v_gene: TRBV18
j_gene: TRBJ1-6
d_gene: NA
abundance: many
CDR3aa: CASSPLQGESPLHF
CDR3nt: TGTGCCAGCTCACCTTTGCAGGGCGAATCACCCCTCCACTTT

v_gene: TRBV7-9
j_gene: TRBJ1-6
d_gene: NA
abundance: NA
CDR3aa: CASSLDPENSPLHF
CDR3nt: TGTGCCAGCAGCTTAGATCCAGAGAATTCACCCCTCCACTTT

v_gene: TRBV6-2/TRBV6-3
j_gene: TRBJ2-7
d_gene: TRBD1
abundance: many
CDR3aa: CASSYHEIGQGRSEQYF
CDR3nt: TGTGCCAGCAGTTACCACGAAATCGGACAGGGTAGGTCCGAGCAGTACTTC

v_gene: TRBV30
j_gene: TRBJ2-7
d_gene: TRBD2
abundance: many
CDR3aa: CAWSVGLAGESYEQYF
CDR3nt: TGTGCCTGGAGTGTAGGGCTAGCGGGAGAATCCTACGAGCAGTACTTC

v_gene: TRBV20-1
j_gene: TRBJ2-1
d_gene: NA
abundance: NA
CDR3aa: CSAEGGVSSYNEQFF
CDR3nt: TGCAGTGCTGAGGGGGGGGTGAGCTCCTACAACGAGCAGTTCTTC

v_gene: TRBV19
j_gene: TRBJ2-7
d_gene: TRBD2
abundance: many
CDR3aa: CASSIAGGDEQYF
CDR3nt: TGTGCCAGTAGTATAGCGGGAGGGGACGAGCAGTACTTC

v_gene: TRBV4-1
j_gene: TRBJ1-5
d_gene: NA
abundance: NA
CDR3aa: CASSQDESLRQPQHF
CDR3nt: TGCGCCAGCAGCCAAGATGAATCTCTCAGGCAGCCCCAGCATTTT

v_gene: TRBV13
j_gene: TRBJ2-7
d_gene: NA
abundance: many
CDR3aa: CASSAGPGTKGQYF
CDR3nt: TGTGCCAGCAGCGCGGGACCTGGCACTAAGGGGCAGTACTTC

v_gene: TRBV4-3
j_gene: TRBJ2-3
d_gene: NA
abundance: many
CDR3aa: CASSLIQDGKGTDTQYF
CDR3nt: TGCGCCAGCAGCCTGATACAGGACGGGAAGGGCACAGATACGCAGTATTTT

v_gene: TRBV11-3
j_gene: TRBJ1-6
d_gene: TRBD1
abundance: many
CDR3aa: CASSLRRQGVGSPLHF
CDR3nt: TGTGCCAGCAGCCTCCGGCGACAGGGGGTTGGTTCACCCCTCCACTTT

v_gene: TRBV6-4
j_gene: TRBJ2-1
d_gene: NA
abundance: many
CDR3aa: CASSDSTLGYNEQFF
CDR3nt: TGTGCCAGCAGTGACTCAACCCTAGGGTACAATGAGCAGTTCTTC

v_gene: TRBV2
j_gene: TRBJ2-6
d_gene: NA
abundance: many
CDR3aa: CASGPTTRSSGANVLTF
CDR3nt: TGTGCCAGCGGACCGACTACTAGATCTTCTGGGGCCAACGTCCTGACTTTC

v_gene: TRBV6-5
j_gene: TRBJ2-4
d_gene: TRBD2
abundance: few
CDR3aa: CASSSTSVNIQYF
CDR3nt: TGTGCCAGCAGTTCGACTAGCGTAAACATTCAGTACTTC

v_gene: TRBV20-1
j_gene: TRBJ2-5
d_gene: NA
abundance: many
CDR3aa: CSASSNRFNETQYF
CDR3nt: TGCAGTGCTAGTTCAAACAGATTCAATGAGACCCAGTACTTC

v_gene: TRBV11-3
j_gene: TRBJ2-3
d_gene: NA
abundance: many
CDR3aa: CASSLGGEAGDTQYF
CDR3nt: TGTGCCAGCAGCTTAGGAGGGGAGGCGGGAGATACGCAGTATTTT

v_gene: TRBV11-3
j_gene: TRBJ2-1
d_gene: TRBD2
abundance: many
CDR3aa: CASSLGAGVHNEQFF
CDR3nt: TGTGCCAGCAGCTTAGGAGCGGGAGTCCACAATGAGCAGTTCTTC

v_gene: TRBV5-1
j_gene: TRBJ2-3
d_gene: NA
abundance: many
CDR3aa: CASSVVSGSSTDTQYF
CDR3nt: TGCGCCAGCAGCGTGGTTAGCGGTTCTAGCACAGATACGCAGTATTTT

v_gene: TRBV20-1
j_gene: TRBJ2-5
d_gene: NA
abundance: many
CDR3aa: CSARDLSRVKETQYF
CDR3nt: TGCAGTGCTAGAGATCTCTCCAGGGTTAAAGAGACCCAGTACTTC

v_gene: TRBV6-1
j_gene: TRBJ1-2
d_gene: NA
abundance: many
CDR3aa: CASRTERGLHYGYTF
CDR3nt: TGTGCCAGCAGGACCGAACGGGGACTACACTATGGCTACACCTTC

v_gene: TRBV7-6
j_gene: TRBJ2-5
d_gene: TRBD2
abundance: many
CDR3aa: CASSVGLAESQETQYF
CDR3nt: TGTGCCAGCAGCGTGGGACTAGCGGAATCCCAAGAGACCCAGTACTTC

v_gene: TRBV3-1
j_gene: TRBJ2-7
d_gene: TRBD2
abundance: NA
CDR3aa: CASSHPGTSGTVGFYEQYF
CDR3nt: TGTGCCAGCAGCCACCCCGGGACTAGCGGGACTGTGGGATTTTACGAGCAGTACTTC

v_gene: TRBV6-1
j_gene: TRBJ2-6
d_gene: NA
abundance: many
CDR3aa: CASSASSGANVLTF
CDR3nt: TGTGCCAGCAGTGCTTCCTCTGGGGCCAACGTCCTGACTTTC

v_gene: TRBV9
j_gene: TRBJ2-2
d_gene: TRBD1
abundance: many
CDR3aa: CASSASAPGQANTGELFF
CDR3nt: TGTGCCAGCAGCGCCAGCGCCCCGGGACAGGCTAACACCGGGGAGCTGTTTTTT

v_gene: TRBV4-3
j_gene: TRBJ2-7
d_gene: TRBD2
abundance: many
CDR3aa: CASSQSGKGYEQYF
CDR3nt: TGCGCCAGCAGCCAAAGCGGGAAGGGCTACGAGCAGTACTTC

v_gene: TRBV5-8
j_gene: TRBJ2-5
d_gene: NA
abundance: many
CDR3aa: CASSTWTGRSGGTQYF
CDR3nt: TGTGCCAGCAGCACCTGGACAGGCCGCTCGGGAGGGACCCAGTACTTC

v_gene: TRBV5-5
j_gene: TRBJ2-2
d_gene: TRBD2
abundance: many
CDR3aa: CASSLGLAGQGTGELFF
CDR3nt: TGTGCCAGCAGCTTGGGGTTAGCGGGCCAAGGGACCGGGGAGCTGTTTTTT

v_gene: TRBV30
j_gene: TRBJ1-6
d_gene: NA
abundance: many
CDR3aa: CAWTLDLFEGYNSPLHF
CDR3nt: TGTGCCTGGACCCTGGACCTATTTGAGGGATATAATTCACCCCTCCACTTT

v_gene: TRBV6-2/TRBV6-3
j_gene: TRBJ2-3
d_gene: NA
abundance: NA
CDR3aa: CASSYSESTFSDTQYF
CDR3nt: TGTGCCAGCAGTTACTCGGAATCTACGTTTTCTGATACGCAGTATTTT

v_gene: TRBV9
j_gene: TRBJ2-4
d_gene: NA
abundance: NA
CDR3aa: CTSSVGFENIQYF
CDR3nt: TGTACCAGCAGCGTGGGTTTTGAAAACATTCAGTACTTC

v_gene: TRBV5-8
j_gene: TRBJ2-1
d_gene: TRBD2
abundance: many
CDR3aa: CASSLGGLAGVGYEQFF
CDR3nt: TGTGCCAGCAGCTTGGGGGGACTAGCGGGAGTGGGGTATGAGCAGTTCTTC

v_gene: TRBV28
j_gene: TRBJ1-5
d_gene: NA
abundance: few
CDR3aa: CASSLQGNSNQPQHF
CDR3nt: TGTGCCAGCAGTTTACAGGGGAACAGCAATCAGCCCCAGCATTTT

v_gene: TRBV20-1
j_gene: TRBJ2-2
d_gene: TRBD2
abundance: many
CDR3aa: CSASLAGGSGELFF
CDR3nt: TGCAGTGCTTCGCTAGCGGGAGGGTCCGGGGAGCTGTTTTTT

v_gene: TRBV7-9
j_gene: TRBJ1-2
d_gene: NA
abundance: many
CDR3aa: CASSPELIATYGYTF
CDR3nt: TGTGCCAGCAGCCCGGAACTTATTGCCACCTATGGCTACACCTTC

v_gene: TRBV7-6
j_gene: TRBJ2-1
d_gene: TRBD1
abundance: many
CDR3aa: CASSLARGQGAPNNEQFF
CDR3nt: TGTGCCAGCAGCTTAGCTAGGGGACAGGGGGCTCCTAACAATGAGCAGTTCTTC

v_gene: TRBV6-1
j_gene: TRBJ1-2
d_gene: TRBD1
abundance: NA
CDR3aa: CASGGLTGGDYGYTF
CDR3nt: TGTGCCAGCGGAGGTCTGACAGGGGGCGACTATGGCTACACCTTC

v_gene: TRBV28
j_gene: TRBJ2-1
d_gene: TRBD2
abundance: NA
CDR3aa: CASSPPGLAGSEQFF
CDR3nt: TGTGCCAGCAGTCCTCCGGGACTAGCGGGATCCGAGCAGTTCTTC

v_gene: TRBV20-1
j_gene: TRBJ1-1
d_gene: NA
abundance: NA
CDR3aa: CSARDRMRGTGGNTEAFF
CDR3nt: TGCAGTGCTAGAGATAGGATGAGAGGTACAGGTGGGAACACTGAAGCTTTCTTT

v_gene: TRBV19
j_gene: TRBJ2-1
d_gene: NA
abundance: many
CDR3aa: CASSMVRGDEQFF
CDR3nt: TGTGCCAGTAGTATGGTCAGGGGCGATGAGCAGTTCTTC

v_gene: TRBV11-1
j_gene: TRBJ2-7
d_gene: TRBD1
abundance: many
CDR3aa: CASSSKGGTGTGAHEQYF
CDR3nt: TGTGCCAGCAGCTCGAAGGGGGGGACCGGGACAGGGGCCCACGAGCAGTACTTC

v_gene: TRBV11-2
j_gene: TRBJ2-2
d_gene: NA
abundance: many
CDR3aa: CASSFLVTYSNTGELFF
CDR3nt: TGTGCCAGCAGCTTTTTGGTCACTTATTCGAACACCGGGGAGCTGTTTTTT

v_gene: TRBV6-5
j_gene: TRBJ2-6
d_gene: TRBD1
abundance: many
CDR3aa: CASSYDTGGVGANVLTF
CDR3nt: TGTGCCAGCAGTTACGATACAGGGGGTGTTGGGGCCAACGTCCTGACTTTC

v_gene: TRBV4-1
j_gene: TRBJ1-3
d_gene: NA
abundance: many
CDR3aa: CASSQVPDRRSGNTIYF
CDR3nt: TGCGCCAGCAGCCAAGTACCGGACCGAAGATCTGGAAACACCATATATTTT